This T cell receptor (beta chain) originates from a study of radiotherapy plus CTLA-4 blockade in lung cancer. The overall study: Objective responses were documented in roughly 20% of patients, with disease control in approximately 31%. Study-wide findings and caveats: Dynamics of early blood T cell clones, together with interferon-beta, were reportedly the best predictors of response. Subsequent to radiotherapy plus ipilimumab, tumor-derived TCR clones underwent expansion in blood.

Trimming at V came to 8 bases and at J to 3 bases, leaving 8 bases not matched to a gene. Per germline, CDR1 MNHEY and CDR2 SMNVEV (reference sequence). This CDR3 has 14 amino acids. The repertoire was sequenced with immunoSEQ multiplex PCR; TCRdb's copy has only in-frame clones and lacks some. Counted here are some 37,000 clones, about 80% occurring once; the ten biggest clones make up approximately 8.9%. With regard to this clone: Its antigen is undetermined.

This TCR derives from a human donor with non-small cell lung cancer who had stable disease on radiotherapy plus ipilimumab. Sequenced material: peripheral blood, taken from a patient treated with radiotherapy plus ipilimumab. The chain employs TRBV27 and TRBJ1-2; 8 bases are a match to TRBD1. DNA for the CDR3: TGTGCCAGCCGCGCCCTGGACAGGGACTATGGCTACACCTTC. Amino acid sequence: CASRALDRDYGYTF.